The 2 T cell receptor beta chains given below trace back to one sample, sequenced in a study of cytomegalovirus exposure and HLA in healthy donors. The PCR employed 60 Vbeta primers together with 13 Jbeta primers. Libraries were prepared by immunoSEQ multiplex PCR; TCRdb keeps only in-frame clonotypes and omits some of them. The sample records about 180,000 clones, more than 65% being singletons. Source material: PBMCs. The receptors were gathered from a woman in her forties or fifties in good health and CMV-seronegative.

The chain carries TRBV5-4 and TRBJ2-1; 16 bases agree with TRBD2. Germline values: CDR1 SGHNT, CDR2 YYREEE (reference sequence). V shed 1 base, J shed 9 bases, and the junction held 4 bases outside the gene matches. The CDR3 has 16 amino acids. The CDR3 DNA is TGTGCCAGCAGCTTGCCCGGGACTAGCGGGAGGGGTGAGCAGTTCTTC. It codes for CASSLPGTSGRGEQFF.

V gene TRBV12-5 combines with J gene TRBJ2-5, with 9 bases lining up with TRBD1. Near its end, the DNA agrees better with TRBJ2-7, so the J call may be wrong. Germline CDR1 reads LGHNT; CDR2 reads FRNRAP. There are 13 residues in the CDR3. The CDR3 sequence: CASARTGAYEQYF. The CDR3 DNA is TGTGCTAGTGCCCGGACAGGGGCCTACGAGCAGTACTTC.